One TCR beta chain is described in this entry. Antigen: not known. Stable Graves' hyperthyroidism meant no ophthalmopathy progression within 18 months. RNA transcripts yielded amplified TCR beta CDR3 regions. The HTBI primer set was used in a first-round RT-PCR of the TCR CDR3. TCRdb processed the multiplex PCR reads anew with MiXCR; each CDR3 protein has one entry. The table records more than 550,000 distinct CDR3 sequences, 15% to 20% of them present only once. The CDR3 totals 16 residues. CDR1 is LGHNA, CDR2 YNFKEQ, per germline. Trimming stripped 0 bases from V and 1 base from J, with 12 bases between. The data originate from a study of T cells in Graves' hyperthyroidism and ophthalmopathy. Study-level results: Onset of ophthalmopathy came a median approximately 6.5 months after the model predicted it. Most expanded thyroid clonotypes above 0.001 recurred in blood. Ophthalmopathy stood apart from stable hyperthyroidism in a 13 V-J model.

The material sequenced was blood. The rearrangement links TRBV4-2 to TRBJ1-1; D is unclear. This TCR derives from a man between 45 and 60 years old with Graves' hyperthyroidism. For the CDR3, the DNA is TGTGCCAGCAGCCAAGAAAAGGGAGGCAGGAACACTGAAGCTTTCTTT. Translation: CASSQEKGGRNTEAFF.